Each of the 30 T cell receptor beta chains below was sequenced from the same sample in a study of shared clonotypes between healthy human individuals. Repertoires were generated with immunoSEQ multiplex PCR, while TCRdb's copy carries only in-frame clones and drops some. This sample carries more than 550,000 clones, 92% of them seen once, and the ten largest clones take about 24%. Selected positively for CCR7 and CD45RO-negative, naive CD8 cells excluded terminally differentiated effector memory CD45RA+ cells. Sequences were obtained from naive CD8+ T cells sorted from blood. The receptor set was obtained from a man aged 25 to 40 in good health.

The chain couples TRBV4-1 to TRBJ2-1; the match to TRBD2 covers 9 bases. The germline V gene encodes CDR1 MGHRA and CDR2 YSYEKL. CDR3 size: 15 residues. Losses at the gene ends were 5 bases for V and 3 bases for J; bases not matched to a gene: 5. CDR3 amino acids: CASSYQREVYNEQFF. The CDR3 nucleotides read TGCGCCAGCAGCTATCAGCGGGAGGTCTACAATGAGCAGTTCTTC.

The chain combines TRBV27 with TRBJ2-3, with TRBD2 matching 7 bases. V was clipped by 8 bases and J by 2 bases; unmatched bases: 4. Germline values: CDR1 MNHEY, CDR2 SMNVEV (reference sequence). The CDR3 totals 13 residues. DNA of the CDR3: TGTGCCAGCGGCGGGAGAATCACAGATACGCAGTATTTT. This sequence encodes CASGGRITDTQYF.

The CDR3 loop is CASSPRLAGDRDTQYF. DNA of the CDR3: TGTGCCAGCTCACCACGCCTAGCGGGAGATCGAGATACGCAGTATTTT. The J gene is TRBJ2-3, the V gene TRBV18; 10 nucleotides line up with TRBD2. Trimming cost V 1 base and J 5 bases; bases outside gene matches: 6. The CDR3 is made up of 16 amino acids. Germline values: CDR1 KGHSH, CDR2 LQKENI.

This chain joins TRBV27 and TRBJ1-5; the D is unclear. The CDR3 totals 13 residues. The germline V gene encodes CDR1 MNHEY and CDR2 SMNVEV (reference sequence). V lost 5 bases to trimming and J lost 4 bases, with 9 bases between them. The CDR3 region is CASSPRWNQPQHF. The CDR3 nucleotides are TGTGCCAGCAGTCCTCGTTGGAATCAGCCCCAGCATTTT.

Notes on this clone: Other DNA sequences in the sample encode the same CDR3. The J gene is TRBJ2-1, the V gene TRBV9; no definite D call. Germline V gene data show CDR1 as SGDLS and CDR2 as YYNGEE. V was clipped by 0 bases and J by 9 bases, with 7 bases between them. The CDR3 sequence is 12 residues long. Here the CDR3 reads CASSVVGGEQFF. The CDR3 region has the DNA TGTGCCAGCAGCGTAGTCGGTGGTGAGCAGTTCTTC.

The chain recombines TRBV7-9 with TRBJ1-1; 9 bases fit TRBD1. V was pared by 5 bases and J by 4 bases, with 11 bases of the junction left unmatched. Germline lookup yields CDR1 SEHNR and CDR2 FQNEAQ (reference sequence). The CDR3 runs 16 residues. The CDR3 loop is CASSPSRADRGTEAFF. The CDR3 region has the DNA TGTGCCAGCAGCCCCTCTCGTGCGGACAGGGGCACTGAAGCTTTCTTT.

The chain couples TRBV27 to TRBJ2-4; D ambiguous. Germline V CDR1 and CDR2: MNHEY, SMNVEV (reference sequence). The ends were cut back, 5 bases at V and 13 bases at J, with 15 bases in the middle. The CDR3 consists of 12 residues. The CDR3 nucleotides read TGTGCCAGCAGTAACCTTCAGGCAGAACAGTACTTC. Its translation is CASSNLQAEQYF.

The chain combines TRBV5-1 with TRBJ2-7; D perhaps matches TRBD1 (6 bases). Germline loops: CDR1 SGHRS, CDR2 YFSETQ. The germline V and J ends were trimmed by 4 bases and 0 bases, with 11 bases remaining between them. The CDR3 loop spans 14 amino acids. The CDR3 loop is CASSVGANSYEQYF. Here the CDR3 DNA reads TGCGCCAGCAGCGTGGGGGCCAACTCCTACGAGCAGTACTTC.

V gene TRBV7-8 combines with J gene TRBJ2-1; unclear D gene. V dropped 1 base and J dropped 10 bases, with 8 bases sitting between them. This CDR3 region has 12 residues. CDR1 and CDR2 (germline): SGHVS, FQNEAQ. CDR3 protein: CASSLVVGEQFF. The CDR3 bases are TGTGCCAGCAGCTTAGTGGTGGGCGAGCAGTTCTTC.

V gene TRBV7-9 combines with J gene TRBJ1-1; no clear D gene. The CDR3 has 14 amino acids. The V gene lost 6 bases and the J gene lost 1 base, with 12 bases spanning the gap. Germline lookup yields CDR1 SEHNR and CDR2 FQNEAQ (reference sequence). The CDR3 loop is CASSVLGGNTEAFF. The DNA of the CDR3 is TGTGCCAGCAGTGTCTTAGGTGGGAACACTGAAGCTTTCTTT.

The V call is TRBV27, the J call TRBJ2-1, with 11 bases identical to TRBD2. Germline CDR1 reads MNHEY; CDR2 reads SMNVEV (reference sequence). V trimming: 6 bases; J trimming: 0 bases; junction bases outside the gene matches: 22. This CDR3 has 22 residues. Written as DNA, the CDR3 is TGTGCCAGCAGCTTTATCCCTTTTAGCGGGAGGGCCGGGAAAAGCTCCTACAATGAGCAGTTCTTC. Protein product: CASSFIPFSGRAGKSSYNEQFF.

The chain employs TRBV28 and TRBJ2-1, with 7 bases lining up with TRBD2. The J segment lost 2 bases and the V segment lost 5 bases, leaving 6 bases of the junction unmatched. Looked up from germline, CDR1 is MDHEN and CDR2 is SYDVKM. This CDR3 is 15 amino acids long. The CDR3 protein is CASSNREEPYNEQFF. The DNA of the CDR3 is TGTGCCAGCAGTAACCGGGAGGAACCCTACAATGAGCAGTTCTTC.

This rearrangement joins TRBV13 to TRBJ2-3; tentative D call: TRBD1 (5 bases). Germline V gene sequence: CDR1 PRHDT, CDR2 FYEKMQ (reference sequence). Trimming took off 7 bases at V and 6 bases at J, with 14 bases between the two ends. The CDR3 extends over 13 amino acids. CDR3 sequence: CASTPGWADTQYF. CDR3 DNA: TGTGCCAGCACCCCAGGGTGGGCGGATACGCAGTATTTT.

The V and J genes are TRBV18 and TRBJ1-5; 7 bases align to TRBD1. This CDR3 has 17 amino acids. V shed 0 bases, J shed 2 bases, and the junction held 7 bases outside the gene matches. Germline V gives CDR1 KGHSH, CDR2 LQKENI. The CDR3 spells CASSPPSVGQGNQPQHF. CDR3 DNA sequence: TGTGCCAGCTCACCACCGTCGGTCGGACAGGGCAATCAGCCCCAGCATTTT.

V usage is TRBV29-1 and J usage is TRBJ1-2, with TRBD1 identical over 10 bases. This CDR3 region has 13 residues. CDR1 and CDR2 from the germline V gene are SQVTM and ANQGSEA. After removal of 6 bases from V and 5 bases from J, the junction contained 6 bases not matched to a gene. CDR3 in DNA: TGCAGCGTCATACCGGGACAGGGGTATGGCTACACCTTC. It yields the protein CSVIPGQGYGYTF.

This clone was picked up a small number of times. The rearrangement uses TRBV4-1 and TRBJ1-2; possible D gene TRBD1, 5 bases. V was shortened by 3 bases and J by 6 bases, with 11 bases between the two germline ends. The CDR3 covers 13 residues. CDR1 is MGHRA and CDR2 is YSYEKL in the germline V gene. The chain's CDR3 is CASSHPRGDGYTF. Here the CDR3 DNA reads TGCGCCAGCAGCCACCCCCGGGGGGATGGCTACACCTTC.

The chain combines TRBV4-1 with TRBJ2-7; the D gene is possibly TRBD1 (6 bases). V gave up 0 bases and J gave up 4 bases, with 13 bases separating them. Germline V gene sequence: CDR1 MGHRA, CDR2 YSYEKL. CDR3 length equals 15 residues. CDR3 sequence: CASSQEPGDFYEQYF. CDR3 DNA: TGCGCCAGCAGCCAAGAACCAGGGGATTTTTACGAGCAGTACTTC.

This sequence joins TRBV14 and TRBJ2-5; D not certain. Germline CDR1 and CDR2: SGHDN and FVKESK. The ends were cut back, 3 bases at V and 4 bases at J, with 12 bases in the middle. The CDR3 contains 14 residues. The CDR3 DNA reads TGTGCCAGCAGCCAGCCTATCAGACCAGAGACCCAGTACTTC. Protein sequence: CASSQPIRPETQYF.

The rearrangement uses TRBV19 and TRBJ2-7; D is perhaps TRBD1 (6 bases). This CDR3 is built from 15 residues. In germline, CDR1 is LNHDA, CDR2 SQIVND (reference sequence). V was clipped by 5 bases and J by 0 bases, with 14 bases between them. The CDR3 loop is CASSSTGSSSYEQYF. CDR3 bases: TGTGCCAGTAGTTCCACAGGGTCGAGCTCCTACGAGCAGTACTTC.

The chain uses TRBV2 and TRBJ1-2; TRBD1 matches 11 bases. Germline CDR1 reads SNHLY; CDR2 reads FYNNEI. Trimming cost V 2 bases and J 6 bases; bases outside gene matches: 8. This CDR3 has 16 amino acids. The chain's CDR3 is CASSETRTGGANGYTF. Here the CDR3 DNA reads TGTGCCAGCAGTGAAACTAGGACAGGGGGCGCGAATGGCTACACCTTC. The variable domain in full, with the rest retrieved from reference TRBV2 and TRBJ1-2, is EPEVTQTPSHQVTQMGQEVILRCVPISNHLYFYWYRQILGQKVEFLVSFYNNEISEKSEIFDDQFSVERPDGSNFTLKIRSTKLEDSAMYFCASSETRTGGANGYTFGSGTRLTVV.

V usage is TRBV27 and J usage is TRBJ2-7; D is perhaps TRBD2 (6 bases). Germline V gene lookup returns CDR1 MNHEY and CDR2 SMNVEV (reference sequence). The CDR3 is 13 amino acids. Deletions cut 5 bases from V and 7 bases from J, with 15 bases between. This chain's CDR3 is CASSPRGVREQYF. As DNA, the CDR3 is TGTGCCAGCAGTCCCCGCGGGGTTCGAGAGCAGTACTTC.

The V call is TRBV10-1, the J call TRBJ2-7, with 9 bases lining up with TRBD2. The germline V gene has CDR1 WNHNN and CDR2 SYGVQD (reference sequence). The V segment lost 1 base and the J segment 5 bases; nucleotides outside the gene matches: 3. The CDR3 is 14 amino acids. The CDR3 region is CASSEWREGDEQYF. In nucleotides, the CDR3 is TGCGCCAGCAGTGAGTGGCGGGAGGGCGACGAGCAGTACTTC.

Worth noting for this clone: Within the sample, other DNA sequences also encode this same CDR3. This sequence joins TRBV7-9 and TRBJ2-7, with TRBD1 matching 7 bases. The trim removed 6 bases at V and 4 bases at J, leaving 3 bases unmatched. CDR1 and CDR2 from the germline V gene are SEHNR and FQNEAQ (reference sequence). This CDR3 contains 12 residues. The CDR3 nucleotides read TGTGCCAGCAGTCAGGGACAGTACGAGCAGTACTTC. Its translation is CASSQGQYEQYF.

This rearrangement joins TRBV5-5 to TRBJ2-7; tentative D call: TRBD1 (5 bases). V dropped 4 bases and J dropped 5 bases, with 16 bases sitting between them. The CDR3 contains 14 residues. CDR1 and CDR2 from the germline V gene are SGHKS and YYEKEE (reference sequence). CDR3 in DNA: TGTGCCAGCAGCCTAATGGGGCACATCGACGAGCAGTACTTC. Amino acid sequence: CASSLMGHIDEQYF.

The chain employs TRBV27 and TRBJ2-1; 14 bases match TRBD2. Trimming cost V 5 bases and J 3 bases; bases outside gene matches: 12. Germline CDR1 and CDR2: MNHEY and SMNVEV (reference sequence). The CDR3 has 19 amino acids. CDR3: CASSPLTSGRAGVYNEQFF. CDR3 DNA sequence: TGTGCCAGCAGTCCGTTGACTAGCGGGAGGGCCGGGGTCTACAATGAGCAGTTCTTC.

This rearrangement joins TRBV7-9 to TRBJ2-1, with D unclear. The CDR3 extends over 12 amino acids. Germline-derived CDR1 and CDR2 are SEHNR and FQNEAQ (reference sequence). V was trimmed by 5 bases and J by 8 bases, leaving 10 bases between them. In nucleotides, the CDR3 is TGTGCCAGCAGCCTAGGTATTTATGAGCAGTTCTTC. Encoded protein: CASSLGIYEQFF. Full variable domain (rest looked up from reference TRBV7-9 and TRBJ2-1): DTGVSQNPRHKITKRGQNVTFRCDPISEHNRLYWYRQTLGQGPEFLTYFQNEAQLEKSRLLSDRFSAERPKGSFSTLEIQRTEQGDSAMYLCASSLGIYEQFFGPGTRLTVL.

This chain's CDR3 is CASSQSVLAGLSCRADTQYF. The CDR3 DNA sequence: TGCGCCAGCAGTCAATCGGTACTAGCGGGGCTATCTTGTAGGGCAGATACGCAGTATTTT. The gene calls are TRBV23-1 and TRBJ2-3; the match to TRBD2 covers 10 bases. TRBV23-1 is an open reading frame, and its role is uncertain. The CDR3 extends over 20 amino acids. V lost 0 bases, J lost 4 bases, and 16 bases stayed unmatched.

The chain carries TRBV5-1 and TRBJ2-2; 9 bases map to TRBD2. CDR1 is SGHRS, CDR2 YFSETQ, per germline. V gave up 1 base and J gave up 2 bases; unmatched junction bases: 3. The CDR3 has 16 amino acids. CDR3 sequence reads: CASSLSLAGNTGELFF. CDR3 DNA sequence: TGCGCCAGCAGCTTGAGCCTAGCGGGAAACACCGGGGAGCTGTTTTTT.

The chain combines TRBV18 with TRBJ2-1; unclear D gene. Per the germline V gene, CDR1 is KGHSH and CDR2 is LQKENI. Between the trimmed V and J ends, which lost 3 bases and 3 bases, there was a span of 21 bases. This CDR3 is built from 18 residues. Here the CDR3 DNA reads TGTGCCAGCTCACCGAGAATCACGGCCGCTTTCCTCTACAATGAGCAGTTCTTC. Protein: CASSPRITAAFLYNEQFF. Drawing the rest from reference TRBV18 and TRBJ2-1, the complete variable domain is NAGVMQNPRHLVRRRGQEARLRCSPMKGHSHVYWYRQLPEEGLKFMVYLQKENIIDESGMPKERFSAEFPKEGPSILRIQQVVRGDSAAYFCASSPRITAAFLYNEQFFGPGTRLTVL.

This chain joins TRBV28 and TRBJ1-2, with D possibly being TRBD1 (6 bases). This CDR3 is 11 amino acids long. Germline V CDR1 and CDR2: MDHEN, SYDVKM. The V gene lost 4 bases and the J gene lost 12 bases, with 12 bases spanning the gap. This CDR3 reads CASSSPGANTF. The CDR3 DNA follows: TGTGCCAGCAGTTCCCCAGGGGCTAACACCTTC.